What follows is one T cell receptor beta chain and its context. The sample originates from a study of blood T cell repertoires in COVID-19. As for the study in general: Material from acute and convalescent COVID-19 was sourced from the United States, Italy and Spain. Sources were T cells, B-cell-depleted T cells, or PBMCs; the material itself was cDNA or gDNA.

Germline V gene data show CDR1 as MDHEN and CDR2 as SYDVKM. The ends lost 5 bases at V and 3 bases at J; junction bases unmatched: 4. The CDR3 is made up of 15 amino acids. Method: immunoSEQ multiplex PCR; TCRdb's copy keeps in-frame clones and lacks some. Among roughly 100,000 clones, 80% to 90% were seen once, and the ten largest hold more than 8%. The receptor's source is a woman in her 70s with acute or convalescent COVID-19. Sequenced input: peripheral blood. V and J are TRBV28 and TRBJ2-5, with TRBD2 identical over 12 bases. Written as DNA, the CDR3 is TGTGCCAGCAGTCCCCGACTAGCGGGGGAAGAGACCCAGTACTTC. This translates into CASSPRLAGEETQYF.